The 16 T cell receptor beta chains given below trace back to one sample, sequenced in a study of blood T cell repertoires in COVID-19. The assay was immunoSEQ multiplex PCR, and TCRdb's table has in-frame clones only and misses some. This sample yields tens of thousands of clones, of which more than 90% are seen a single time; 5.5% to 6.5% belongs to the top ten. The specimen sequenced was peripheral blood. The receptors were gathered from a human donor in a cohort sampled during active COVID-19.

This chain uses TRBV24-1 with TRBJ1-5; 7 bases line up with TRBD1. CDR1 is KGHDR, CDR2 SFDVKD, per germline. With V trimmed by 3 bases and J by 5 bases, 3 bases remained unmatched. This CDR3 has 14 amino acids. The CDR3 loop is CATSDRGRDQPQHF. CDR3 bases: TGTGCCACCAGTGATAGGGGGCGAGATCAGCCCCAGCATTTT.

V gene TRBV27 combines with J gene TRBJ2-5, with 12 bases fitting TRBD2. Trimming took 5 bases from V and 2 from J; bases not matched to a gene: 9. Looked up from germline, CDR1 is MNHEY and CDR2 is SMNVEV (reference sequence). The CDR3 totals 17 residues. CDR3 DNA sequence: TGTGCCAGCAGTGCCCTCGGGACTAGCGGGTTACAAGAGACCCAGTACTTC. Translated: CASSALGTSGLQETQYF.

The V and J genes are TRBV7-8 and TRBJ2-1, with D perhaps matching TRBD2 (5 bases). This CDR3 comprises 15 residues. V lost 4 bases and J 3 bases, leaving 13 bases between the germline ends. Germline values: CDR1 SGHVS, CDR2 FQNEAQ. CDR3: CASSSVTGVYNEQFF. Here the CDR3 DNA reads TGTGCCAGCAGCTCCGTTACCGGGGTCTACAATGAGCAGTTCTTC.

CDR3 residues: CASSQDAGIGYEQYF. The CDR3, as DNA: TGCGCCAGCAGCCAAGACGCAGGGATTGGCTACGAGCAGTACTTC. The chain couples TRBV4-3 to TRBJ2-7, with D perhaps TRBD1 (5 bases). Trimming stripped 0 bases from V and 3 bases from J, with 12 bases between. Germline V CDR1 and CDR2: LGHNA, YSLEER. The CDR3 covers 15 residues.

V and J are TRBV3-1 (or the pseudogene TRBV3-2) and TRBJ2-2; possible D gene TRBD2, 5 bases. The CDR3 spans 15 residues. The germline V and J ends were trimmed by 4 bases and 4 bases, with 13 bases remaining between them. Germline CDR1 and CDR2: LGHDT and YNNKEL (reference sequence). CDR3 sequence (DNA): TGTGCCAGCAGCCCCCGAGGGCGAGGCACCGGGGAGCTGTTTTTT. Amino acid sequence: CASSPRGRGTGELFF.

The V and J genes are TRBV7-2 and TRBJ2-2, with 12 bases identical to TRBD2. Looked up from germline, CDR1 is SGHTA and CDR2 is FQGNSA. V was pared by 5 bases and J by 5 bases, with 6 bases of the junction left unmatched. There are 16 residues in the CDR3. The CDR3 DNA reads as TGTGCCAGCAGCCGCCGACTAGCGGGAGATACCGGGGAGCTGTTTTTT. Amino acid sequence: CASSRRLAGDTGELFF.

The chain links TRBV14 to TRBJ2-7, with 7 bases aligning to TRBD2. The CDR3 totals 14 residues. The trim removed 4 bases at V and 2 bases at J, leaving 5 bases unmatched. Per the germline V gene, CDR1 is SGHDN and CDR2 is FVKESK. This CDR3 is CASSPMGGTYEQYF. CDR3 nucleotides: TGTGCCAGCAGCCCGATGGGGGGGACCTACGAGCAGTACTTC.

Worth noting for this clone: Other DNA variants within this sample encode the same CDR3. The chain has TRBV2 and TRBJ1-1, with D perhaps TRBD1 (5 bases). V lost 3 bases to trimming and J lost 5 bases, with 16 bases between them. The CDR3 runs 15 residues. The germline V gene encodes CDR1 SNHLY and CDR2 FYNNEI. The CDR3 protein is CASSDGTGGRTEAFF. In nucleotides, the CDR3 is TGTGCCAGCAGTGACGGTACGGGGGGGAGGACTGAAGCTTTCTTT.

J is TRBJ1-2 and V is TRBV7-9, with TRBD1 identical over 7 bases. V trimming: 5 bases; J trimming: 5 bases; junction bases outside the gene matches: 2. The germline gives CDR1 SEHNR, CDR2 FQNEAQ (reference sequence). The CDR3 covers 12 residues. This CDR3 reads CASSGTAYGYTF. CDR3 in DNA: TGTGCCAGCAGCGGGACAGCTTATGGCTACACCTTC.

This chain links TRBV4-2 with TRBJ1-1; TRBD1 agrees at 9 bases. The CDR3 is 15 amino acids. Trimming at V came to 3 bases and at J to 6 bases, leaving 8 bases not matched to a gene. Germline loops: CDR1 LGHNA, CDR2 YNFKEQ. The DNA of the CDR3 is TGTGCCAGCAGCCAGTACAGGGGGCCTGAGGCTGAAGCTTTCTTT. It translates to CASSQYRGPEAEAFF.

The V call is TRBV11-2, the J call TRBJ2-3; TRBD2 matches at 7 bases. CDR3 size: 18 residues. V trimming: 3 bases; J trimming: 0 bases; junction bases outside the gene matches: 12. Germline CDR1 reads SGHAT; CDR2 reads FQNNGV. CDR3 sequence reads: CASSLSSATSASTDTQYF. As DNA, the CDR3 is TGTGCCAGCAGCTTGTCCTCTGCCACTAGCGCCAGCACAGATACGCAGTATTTT.

The chain links TRBV7-2 to TRBJ2-3; 9 bases match TRBD2. There are 14 residues in the CDR3. Germline V gene data show CDR1 as SGHTA and CDR2 as FQGNSA. J was trimmed by 3 bases and V by 7 bases; bases with no gene match: 5. For the CDR3, the DNA is TGTGCCAGCACCCCGGCGGGAGGGACAGATACGCAGTATTTT. It yields the protein CASTPAGGTDTQYF.

The chain carries TRBV10-3 and TRBJ2-7, with 7 bases that match TRBD1. Unmatched junction bases numbered 16, after V lost 4 bases and J lost 7 bases. Looked up from germline, CDR1 is ENHRY and CDR2 is SYGVKD. CDR3 length: 16 amino acids. Here the CDR3 DNA reads TGTGCCATCAGTGGTGGGGACAGCGGTTCTCTTGGGGAGCAGTACTTC. This encodes CAISGGDSGSLGEQYF.

The chain uses TRBV7-2 and TRBJ2-2, with unresolved D. With 7 bases removed from V and 4 bases from J, the gap between germline ends came to 16 bases. Germline V gives CDR1 SGHTA, CDR2 FQGNSA. CDR3 length equals 15 residues. CDR3 region: CASTGNRKATGELFF. CDR3 coding DNA: TGTGCCAGCACCGGTAACAGAAAAGCCACCGGGGAGCTGTTTTTT.

The V call is TRBV29-1, the J call TRBJ2-2; possibly TRBD1 for D (6 bases). Trimming left V 5 bases short and J 3 bases short, with 10 bases between. CDR3 size: 13 residues. The germline V gene encodes CDR1 SQVTM and CDR2 ANQGSEA. The chain's CDR3 is CSVWDTYTGELFF. In DNA form, the CDR3 reads TGCAGCGTTTGGGACACCTACACCGGGGAGCTGTTTTTT.

This chain connects TRBV5-5 to TRBJ2-7, with D possibly TRBD1 on 5 matching bases. Trimming pared 7 bases from V and 6 bases from J, leaving 11 bases between. Germline loops: CDR1 SGHKS, CDR2 YYEKEE (reference sequence). CDR3 length equals 11 residues. The CDR3 DNA reads as TGTGCCAGCGGGCTGGACATCGAGCAGTACTTC. It is translated as CASGLDIEQYF.